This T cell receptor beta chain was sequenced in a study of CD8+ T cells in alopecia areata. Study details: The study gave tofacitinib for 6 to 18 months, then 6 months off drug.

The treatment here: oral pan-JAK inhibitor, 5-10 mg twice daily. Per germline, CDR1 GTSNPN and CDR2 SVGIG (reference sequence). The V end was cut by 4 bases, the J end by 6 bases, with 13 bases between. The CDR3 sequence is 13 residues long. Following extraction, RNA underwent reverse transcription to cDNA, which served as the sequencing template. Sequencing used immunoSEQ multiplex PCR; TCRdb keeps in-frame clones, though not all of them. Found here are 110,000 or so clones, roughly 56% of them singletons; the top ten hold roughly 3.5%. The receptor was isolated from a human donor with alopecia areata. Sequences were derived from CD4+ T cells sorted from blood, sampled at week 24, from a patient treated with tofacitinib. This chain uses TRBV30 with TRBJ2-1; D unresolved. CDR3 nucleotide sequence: TGTGCCTGGATCCCGGGCTGGGGCAATGAGCAGTTCTTC. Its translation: CAWIPGWGNEQFF.